What follows is one T cell receptor (beta chain) and its context. This table comes from immunoSEQ multiplex PCR, and its TCRdb copy is limited to in-frame clones, with some not included. Of 60,000 to 85,000 clones listed, 80% were seen once; the top ten hold 12%. This specimen comes from a study of blood T cell repertoires in COVID-19. On the study more broadly: From the United States, Italy and Spain came samples of acute and convalescent COVID-19. From T cells, B-cell-depleted T cells, or PBMCs came the material, which was cDNA or gDNA.

Germline CDR1 is PRHDT and CDR2 is FYEKMQ (reference sequence). The CDR3 totals 15 residues. J gave up 5 bases and V 3 bases, and 4 bases lay outside the gene matches. This sequence originates from a human donor in a cohort sampled during active COVID-19. Sequencing was done on a sample of peripheral blood. This chain joins TRBV13 and TRBJ2-5; TRBD2 agrees at 12 bases. Here the CDR3 reads CASSFWTSGTETQYF. The CDR3 DNA reads as TGTGCCAGCAGCTTTTGGACTAGCGGGACTGAGACCCAGTACTTC.